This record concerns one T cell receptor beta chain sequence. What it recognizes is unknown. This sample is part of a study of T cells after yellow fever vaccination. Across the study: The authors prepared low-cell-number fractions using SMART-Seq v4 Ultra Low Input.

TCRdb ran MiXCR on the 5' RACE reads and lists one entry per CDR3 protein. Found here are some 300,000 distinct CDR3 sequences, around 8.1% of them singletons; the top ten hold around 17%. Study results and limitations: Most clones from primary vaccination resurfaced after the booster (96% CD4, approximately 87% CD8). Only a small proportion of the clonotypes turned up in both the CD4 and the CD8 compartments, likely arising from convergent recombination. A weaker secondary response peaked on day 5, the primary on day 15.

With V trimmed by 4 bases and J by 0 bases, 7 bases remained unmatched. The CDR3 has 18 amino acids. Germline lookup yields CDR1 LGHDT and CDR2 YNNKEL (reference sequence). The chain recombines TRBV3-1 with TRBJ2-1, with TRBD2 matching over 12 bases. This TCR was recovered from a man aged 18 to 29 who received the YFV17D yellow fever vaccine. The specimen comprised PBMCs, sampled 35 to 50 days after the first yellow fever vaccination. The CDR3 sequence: CASSPWTSGIHSYNEQFF. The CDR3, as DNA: TGTGCCAGCAGCCCGTGGACTAGCGGGATTCACTCCTACAATGAGCAGTTCTTC.